A selection of T cell receptor beta chains follows, all from one sample in a study of PD-L1 blockade in urothelial cancer. The data were produced by immunoSEQ multiplex PCR, yet TCRdb's version contains in-frame clones alone and is incomplete. Of tens of thousands of clones listed, about 79% are singletons. The sample in question was PBMCs, obtained around atezolizumab (anti-PD-L1) treatment. The receptors shown here come from a man in his 70s with urothelial cancer. Both conserved end residues are part of each CDR3. The order of the fields is clone size, V gene, D gene, J gene, CDR3 protein, CDR3 DNA. D genes are given only for firm matches. Clone sizes are given selectively: once, few, many, or a class where the clone is expanded.

size: NA; V: TRBV27; D: NA; J: TRBJ2-7; CDR3: CASSLSRGALYEQYF; DNA: TGTGCCAGCAGTTTATCCCGCGGAGCCCTCTACGAGCAGTACTTC
size: NA; V: TRBV9; D: NA; J: TRBJ2-1; CDR3: CASSVLPDAGEQFF; DNA: TGTGCCAGCAGCGTACTGCCAGACGCAGGTGAGCAGTTCTTC
size: NA; V: TRBV6-5; D: TRBD2; J: TRBJ2-1; CDR3: CASSYSKTGGYNEQFF; DNA: TGTGCCAGCAGTTACTCGAAAACGGGGGGGTACAATGAGCAGTTCTTC
size: NA; V: TRBV28; D: NA; J: TRBJ1-2; CDR3: CASSLPGQSYTF; DNA: TGTGCCAGCAGTCTCCCTGGACAGAGCTACACCTTC
size: NA; V: TRBV30; D: NA; J: TRBJ1-6; CDR3: CAWSLALPGHYNSPLHF; DNA: TGTGCCTGGAGTCTAGCACTCCCGGGACACTATAATTCACCCCTCCACTTT
size: once; V: TRBV9; D: NA; J: TRBJ2-5; CDR3: CASSLGIAQETQYF; DNA: TGTGCCAGCAGCTTAGGGATAGCGCAAGAGACCCAGTACTTC
size: NA; V: TRBV4-1; D: NA; J: TRBJ2-5; CDR3: CASSLSEGQETQYF; DNA: TGCGCCAGCAGCCTCTCCGAGGGCCAAGAGACCCAGTACTTC
size: NA; V: TRBV27; D: NA; J: TRBJ1-5; CDR3: CASSSERGNQPQHF; DNA: TGTGCCAGCAGTTCGGAGCGGGGCAATCAGCCCCAGCATTTT
size: NA; V: TRBV2; D: NA; J: TRBJ1-6; CDR3: CASTWQGRGSNSPLHF; DNA: TGTGCCAGCACGTGGCAGGGAAGGGGATCGAATTCACCCCTCCACTTT
size: NA; V: TRBV11-2; D: NA; J: TRBJ1-1; CDR3: CASSLRTAQNTEAFF; DNA: TGTGCCAGCAGCTTGCGGACAGCCCAGAACACTGAAGCTTTCTTT
size: NA; V: TRBV6-5; D: NA; J: TRBJ1-6; CDR3: CASKPGRNSPLHF; DNA: TGTGCCAGCAAGCCAGGGAGGAATTCACCCCTCCACTTT
size: NA; V: TRBV6-5; D: TRBD2; J: TRBJ2-5; CDR3: CASRAQRGGGETQYF; DNA: TGTGCCAGCAGAGCGCAACGGGGGGGCGGGGAGACCCAGTACTTC
size: once; V: TRBV7-9; D: TRBD1; J: TRBJ1-4; CDR3: CASSLAPRGLGEKLFF; DNA: TGTGCCAGCAGCTTAGCGCCCAGGGGGCTAGGTGAAAAACTGTTTTTT
size: NA; V: TRBV18; D: NA; J: TRBJ2-7; CDR3: CASSPPSTDEQYF; DNA: TGTGCCAGCTCACCACCGAGTACCGACGAGCAGTACTTC
size: NA; V: TRBV2; D: NA; J: TRBJ2-3; CDR3: CATRRDYKADTQYF; DNA: TGTGCCACCCGGCGAGACTACAAGGCAGATACGCAGTATTTT
size: NA; V: TRBV4-1; D: NA; J: TRBJ2-1; CDR3: CASSQPATEQFF; DNA: TGCGCCAGCAGCCAGCCCGCGACAGAGCAGTTCTTC
size: NA; V: TRBV4-3; D: NA; J: TRBJ2-7; CDR3: CASSLHSGAYEQYF; DNA: TGCGCCAGCAGCCTACATAGCGGAGCCTACGAGCAGTACTTC
size: few; V: TRBV27; D: NA; J: TRBJ1-4; CDR3: CASRGMSAATNEKLFF; DNA: TGTGCCAGCCGGGGGATGTCGGCGGCAACTAATGAAAAACTGTTTTTT
size: once; V: TRBV20-1; D: NA; J: TRBJ1-1; CDR3: CSASLDAEAFF; DNA: TGCAGTGCTAGCTTAGATGCTGAAGCTTTCTTT
size: NA; V: TRBV18; D: TRBD2; J: TRBJ2-5; CDR3: CASSPGTSGAETQYF; DNA: TGTGCCAGCTCACCAGGGACTAGCGGGGCAGAGACCCAGTACTTC
size: NA; V: TRBV19; D: NA; J: TRBJ2-2; CDR3: CASSIVRDTGELFF; DNA: TGTGCCAGTAGTATAGTCAGGGACACCGGGGAGCTGTTTTTT
size: NA; V: TRBV9; D: NA; J: TRBJ2-3; CDR3: CASSAAQSKADTQYF; DNA: TGTGCCAGCAGCGCAGCGCAATCAAAGGCAGATACGCAGTATTTT
size: NA; V: TRBV5-1; D: TRBD2; J: TRBJ2-7; CDR3: CASSTGTSGGEQYF; DNA: TGCGCCAGCAGCACGGGGACTAGCGGTGGGGAGCAGTACTTC
size: NA; V: TRBV4-3; D: NA; J: TRBJ2-1; CDR3: CASSQDSSSAYNEQFF; DNA: TGCGCCAGCAGCCAAGATTCTAGCTCTGCCTACAATGAGCAGTTCTTC
size: NA; V: TRBV7-2; D: TRBD2; J: TRBJ2-1; CDR3: CASSSKGTSGIFEQFF; DNA: TGTGCCAGCAGCTCCAAGGGGACTAGCGGGATTTTTGAGCAGTTCTTC
size: NA; V: TRBV2; D: NA; J: TRBJ1-5; CDR3: CASSGTPRGNQPQHF; DNA: TGTGCCAGCAGCGGGACGCCTAGGGGGAATCAGCCCCAGCATTTT
size: NA; V: TRBV9; D: NA; J: TRBJ1-1; CDR3: CASSPRGQNTEAFF; DNA: TGTGCCAGCAGCCCGCGAGGACAGAACACTGAAGCTTTCTTT
size: NA; V: TRBV7-2; D: NA; J: TRBJ1-3; CDR3: CASSSETGHSGNTIYF; DNA: TGTGCCAGCAGCTCGGAGACAGGCCATTCTGGAAACACCATATATTTT
size: few; V: TRBV2; D: NA; J: TRBJ1-5; CDR3: CASSQNLGNQPQHF; DNA: TGTGCCAGCAGTCAAAACTTGGGCAATCAGCCCCAGCATTTT
size: NA; V: TRBV10-3; D: NA; J: TRBJ1-2; CDR3: CAISESTGNYGYTF; DNA: TGTGCCATCAGTGAGTCAACGGGGAACTATGGCTACACCTTC
size: NA; V: TRBV30; D: TRBD1; J: TRBJ2-1; CDR3: CAWSVPNDRASYNEQFF; DNA: TGTGCCTGGAGTGTACCGAATGACAGGGCCTCCTACAATGAGCAGTTCTTC
size: NA; V: TRBV5-1; D: TRBD1; J: TRBJ1-2; CDR3: CASSLSGGGGYTF; DNA: TGCGCCAGCAGCTTGTCAGGGGGCGGAGGCTACACCTTC
size: NA; V: TRBV2; D: TRBD1; J: TRBJ1-2; CDR3: CASSERDRINYGYTF; DNA: TGTGCCAGCAGTGAAAGGGACAGGATTAACTATGGCTACACCTTC
size: few; V: TRBV6-1; D: TRBD1; J: TRBJ2-7; CDR3: CASSGPGQGLYEQYF; DNA: TGTGCCAGCAGTGGCCCGGGACAGGGACTATACGAGCAGTACTTC
size: NA; V: TRBV4-3; D: TRBD1; J: TRBJ2-5; CDR3: CASSQGTGVETQYF; DNA: TGCGCCAGCAGCCAAGGTACAGGGGTAGAGACCCAGTACTTC
size: NA; V: TRBV6-1; D: TRBD1; J: TRBJ2-5; CDR3: CASSERTGSFRETQYF; DNA: TGTGCCAGCAGTGAAAGGACAGGGAGTTTTAGGGAGACCCAGTACTTC